These 3 T cell receptor beta chains originate from one sample sequenced in a study of cytomegalovirus exposure and HLA in healthy donors. PCR primers comprised 60 Vbeta and 13 Jbeta primers. Clones were read by immunoSEQ multiplex PCR, and TCRdb kept only the in-frame ones, dropping some. The top ten hold 1% to 1.5% of the sample, which has approximately 130,000 clones, around 77% seen once. Sequencing input: PBMCs. The receptors were sampled from a man in his fifties in good health and CMV-seronegative.

This rearrangement joins TRBV7-3 to TRBJ1-1; D unresolved. From germline, CDR1 is SGHTA and CDR2 FQGTGA. The CDR3 sequence is 13 residues long. V lost 2 bases and J lost 3, with 7 bases in between. This CDR3 reads CASSLYADTEAFF. CDR3 nucleotide sequence: TGTGCCAGCAGCTTATATGCGGACACTGAAGCTTTCTTT.

V gene TRBV5-6 combines with J gene TRBJ2-5; 13 nucleotides match TRBD2. In germline, CDR1 is SGHDT, CDR2 YYEEEE. J lost 5 bases, V lost 4 bases, and 5 bases had no gene match. The CDR3 is made up of 15 amino acids. CDR3 amino acids: CASSGRLAGGETQYF. In DNA, the CDR3 is TGTGCCAGCAGCGGTAGACTAGCGGGAGGTGAGACCCAGTACTTC.

V usage is TRBV13 and J usage is TRBJ2-1; TRBD2 is a possible D gene (5 bases). Trimming stripped 5 bases from V and 7 bases from J, with 21 bases between. From germline, CDR1 is PRHDT and CDR2 FYEKMQ (reference sequence). This CDR3 region has 16 residues. CDR3 sequence (DNA): TGTGCCAGCAGCAAGGGTGGACTGCAATTACATAATGAGCAGTTCTTC. Translating gives CASSKGGLQLHNEQFF.